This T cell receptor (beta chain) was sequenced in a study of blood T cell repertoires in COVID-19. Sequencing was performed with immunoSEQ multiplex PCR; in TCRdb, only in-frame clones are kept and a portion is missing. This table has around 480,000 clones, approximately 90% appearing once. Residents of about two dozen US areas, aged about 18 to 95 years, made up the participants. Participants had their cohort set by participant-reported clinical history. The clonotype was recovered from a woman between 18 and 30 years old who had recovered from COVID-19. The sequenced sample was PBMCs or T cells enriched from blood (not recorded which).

CDR3 region: CASSLTGARAETQYF. CDR3 in DNA: TGTGCCAGCAGCTTAACGGGAGCCCGGGCAGAGACCCAGTACTTC. The chain links TRBV7-9 to TRBJ2-5; TRBD2 might be the D (6 bases). Trimming pared 2 bases from V and 4 bases from J, leaving 14 bases between. CDR3 length: 15 amino acids. Germline lookup yields CDR1 SEHNR and CDR2 FQNEAQ (reference sequence).